The 6 T cell receptor beta chains below all came from one sample that was sequenced in a study of T-cell memory formation after mild COVID-19. One entry per CDR3 protein, called by TCRdb with MiXCR from the 5' RACE reads. This table holds 430,000 or so distinct CDR3 sequences, approximately 25% found once. Sequencing used PBMCs or a T cell subset sorted from them (not recorded which). The receptors originated from an adult woman who had mild COVID-19 (a few samples of this study predate the infection). Cell type and time point are not known.

This clonotype has only a few counts. The chain has TRBV15 and TRBJ2-5; TRBD2 agrees at 9 bases. CDR1 LNHNV and CDR2 YYDKDF come from the germline V gene (reference sequence). The CDR3 length is 16 residues. Germline trimming cut 4 bases from V and 4 bases from J; bases unmatched to any gene: 10. The CDR3 spells CATSIDRAGGGETQYF. The CDR3 region has the DNA TGTGCCACCAGCATAGACAGAGCGGGAGGAGGAGAGACCCAGTACTTC. Based on the CDR3 plus reference TRBV15 and TRBJ2-5, the full variable domain is DAMVIQNPRYQVTQFGKPVTLSCSQTLNHNVMYWYQQKSSQAPKLLFHYYDKDFNNEADTPDNFQSRRPNTSFCFLDIRSPGLGDTAMYLCATSIDRAGGGETQYFGPGTRLLVL.

The chain has TRBV7-9 and TRBJ2-3; 13 nucleotides line up with TRBD2. Germline V gene lookup returns CDR1 SEHNR and CDR2 FQNEAQ (reference sequence). V dropped 3 bases and J dropped 2; count of bases not matched to a gene: 14. The CDR3 length is 20 residues. The CDR3 region is CASSLVAGLAGTVDTDTQYF. As DNA, the CDR3 is TGTGCCAGCAGCTTGGTAGCGGGACTAGCGGGGACCGTTGACACAGATACGCAGTATTTT.

V usage is TRBV30 and J usage is TRBJ2-1; 10 bases line up with TRBD2. The V segment lost 2 bases and the J segment 6 bases; nucleotides outside the gene matches: 10. The CDR3 sequence is 16 residues long. Germline CDR1 GTSNPN, CDR2 SVGIG (reference sequence). The CDR3 spells CAWSSAGGPVGNEQFF. For the CDR3, the DNA is TGTGCCTGGAGTTCAGCGGGGGGGCCGGTAGGCAATGAGCAGTTCTTC.

This chain uses TRBV7-2 with TRBJ2-3, with 10 positions matching TRBD2. Germline CDR1 and CDR2: SGHTA and FQGNSA. The CDR3 totals 15 residues. J gave up 3 bases and V 3 bases, and 3 bases lay outside the gene matches. CDR3 amino acids: CASSFSGRVTDTQYF. Here the CDR3 DNA reads TGTGCCAGCAGCTTCAGCGGGAGGGTAACAGATACGCAGTATTTT.

The V and J genes are TRBV18 and TRBJ1-3; D call uncertain. The ends were cut back, 5 bases at V and 0 bases at J, with 11 bases in the middle. The CDR3 consists of 15 residues. The germline CDR1 and CDR2 sequences are KGHSH and LQKENI. CDR3 sequence: CASSMQTNSGNTIYF. The CDR3 DNA reads as TGTGCCAGCTCAATGCAGACCAACTCTGGAAACACCATATATTTT.

The rearrangement uses TRBV18 and TRBJ2-2, with TRBD2 as a possible D gene (6 bases). The CDR3 has 16 residues. The germline V and J ends were trimmed by 3 bases and 1 base, with 12 bases remaining between them. Germline V CDR1 and CDR2: KGHSH, LQKENI. CDR3 in amino acids: CASSPPGLKNTGELFF. The CDR3 DNA is TGTGCCAGCTCACCTCCGGGACTCAAGAACACCGGGGAGCTGTTTTTT.